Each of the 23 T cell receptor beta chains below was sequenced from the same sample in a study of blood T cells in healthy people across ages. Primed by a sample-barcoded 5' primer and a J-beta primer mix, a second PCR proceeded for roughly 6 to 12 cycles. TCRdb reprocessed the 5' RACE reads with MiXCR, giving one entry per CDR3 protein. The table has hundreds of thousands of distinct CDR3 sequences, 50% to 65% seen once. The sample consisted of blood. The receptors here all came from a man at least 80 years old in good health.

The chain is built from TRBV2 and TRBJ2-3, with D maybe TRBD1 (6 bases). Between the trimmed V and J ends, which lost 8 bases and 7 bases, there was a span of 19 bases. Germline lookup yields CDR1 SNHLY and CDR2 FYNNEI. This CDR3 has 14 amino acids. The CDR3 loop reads CASANQGSQNTQYF. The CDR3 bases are TGTGCCAGCGCTAACCAGGGGAGTCAGAATACGCAGTATTTT.

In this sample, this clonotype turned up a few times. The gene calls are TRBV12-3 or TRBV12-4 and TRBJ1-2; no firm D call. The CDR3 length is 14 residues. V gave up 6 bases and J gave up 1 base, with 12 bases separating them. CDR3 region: CASSLTVYNYGYTF. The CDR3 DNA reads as TGTGCCAGCAGCCTAACCGTATATAACTATGGCTACACCTTC.

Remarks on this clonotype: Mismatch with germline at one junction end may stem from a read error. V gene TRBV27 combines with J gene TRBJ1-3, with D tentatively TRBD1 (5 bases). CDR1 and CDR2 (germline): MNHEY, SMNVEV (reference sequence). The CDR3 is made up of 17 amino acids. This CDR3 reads CASSLYGRALSGNTIYF. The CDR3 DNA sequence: TGTGCCAGCAGTTTATATGGCAGGGCCCTCTCTGGGAACACCATATATTTT.

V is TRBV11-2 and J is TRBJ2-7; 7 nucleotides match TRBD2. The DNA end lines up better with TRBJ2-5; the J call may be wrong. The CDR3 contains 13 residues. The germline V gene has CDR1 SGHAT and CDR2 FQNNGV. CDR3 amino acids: CASSSSGWETQYF. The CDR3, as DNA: TGTGCCAGCAGCTCTAGCGGTTGGGAGACCCAGTACTTC.

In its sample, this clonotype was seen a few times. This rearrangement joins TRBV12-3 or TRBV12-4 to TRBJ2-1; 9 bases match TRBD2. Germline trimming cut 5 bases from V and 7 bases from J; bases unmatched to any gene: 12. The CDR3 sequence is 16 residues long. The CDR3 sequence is CASSPSGLAGRNEQFF. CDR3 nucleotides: TGTGCCAGCAGTCCCTCGGGACTAGCCGGAAGGAATGAGCAGTTCTTC.

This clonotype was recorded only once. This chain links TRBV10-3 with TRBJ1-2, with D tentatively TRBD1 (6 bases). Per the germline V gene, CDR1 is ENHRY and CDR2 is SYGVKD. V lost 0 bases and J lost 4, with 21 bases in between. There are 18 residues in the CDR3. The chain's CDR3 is CAISESSGGPSRGYGYTF. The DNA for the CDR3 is TGTGCCATCAGTGAGTCGAGTGGGGGGCCCAGCCGGGGCTATGGCTACACCTTC.

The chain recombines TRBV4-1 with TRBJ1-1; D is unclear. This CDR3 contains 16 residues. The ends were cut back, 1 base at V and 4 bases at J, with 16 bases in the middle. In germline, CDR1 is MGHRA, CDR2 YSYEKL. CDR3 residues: CASSQVGLKSLTEAFF. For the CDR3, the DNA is TGCGCCAGCAGCCAAGTCGGATTAAAGTCCCTCACTGAAGCTTTCTTT.

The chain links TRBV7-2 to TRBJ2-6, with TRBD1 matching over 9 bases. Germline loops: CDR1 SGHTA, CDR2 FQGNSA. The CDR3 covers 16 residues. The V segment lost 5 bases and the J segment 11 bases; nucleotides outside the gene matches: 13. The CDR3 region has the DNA TGTGCCAGCAGCCGTTCACGGACAGGGGTTTCCCACGTCCTGACTTTC. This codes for CASSRSRTGVSHVLTF.

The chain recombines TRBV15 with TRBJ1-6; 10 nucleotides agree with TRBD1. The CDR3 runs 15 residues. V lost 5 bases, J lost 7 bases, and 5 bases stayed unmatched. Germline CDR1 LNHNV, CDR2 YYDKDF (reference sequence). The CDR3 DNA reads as TGTGCCACCAGCGGCCGGGACAGGGGCAATTCACCCCTCCACTTT. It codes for CATSGRDRGNSPLHF.

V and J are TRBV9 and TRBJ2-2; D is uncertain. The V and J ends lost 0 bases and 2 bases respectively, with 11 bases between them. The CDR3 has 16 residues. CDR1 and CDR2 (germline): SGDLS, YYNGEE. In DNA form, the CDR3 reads TGTGCCAGCAGCGTAGGCAGAAGCATTAACACCGGGGAGCTGTTTTTT. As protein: CASSVGRSINTGELFF.

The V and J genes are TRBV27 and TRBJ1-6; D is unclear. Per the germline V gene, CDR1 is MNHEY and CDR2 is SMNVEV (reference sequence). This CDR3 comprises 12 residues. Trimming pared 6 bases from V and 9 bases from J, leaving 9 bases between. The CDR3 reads CASSRMGSPLHF. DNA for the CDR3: TGTGCCAGCAGCCGAATGGGTTCACCCCTCCACTTT.

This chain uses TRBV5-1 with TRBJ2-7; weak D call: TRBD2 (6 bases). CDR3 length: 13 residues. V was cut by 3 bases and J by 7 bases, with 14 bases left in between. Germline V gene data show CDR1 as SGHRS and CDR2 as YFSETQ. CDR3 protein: CASSSGVSWEQYF. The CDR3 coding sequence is TGCGCCAGCAGCTCGGGGGTGAGTTGGGAGCAGTACTTC.

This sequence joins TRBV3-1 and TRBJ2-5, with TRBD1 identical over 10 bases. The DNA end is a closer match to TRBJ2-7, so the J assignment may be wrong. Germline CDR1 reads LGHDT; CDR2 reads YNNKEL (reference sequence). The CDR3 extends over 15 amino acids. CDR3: CASSPSTGGIYEQYF. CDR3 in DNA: TGTGCCAGCAGCCCCTCGACAGGGGGCATTTACGAGCAGTACTTC.

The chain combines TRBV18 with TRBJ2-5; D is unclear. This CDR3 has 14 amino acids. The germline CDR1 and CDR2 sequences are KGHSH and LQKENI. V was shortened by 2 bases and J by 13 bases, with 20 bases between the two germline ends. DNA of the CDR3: TGTGCCAGCTCACCAACCAGTCCCGTAAACATTCGGTACTTC. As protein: CASSPTSPVNIRYF.

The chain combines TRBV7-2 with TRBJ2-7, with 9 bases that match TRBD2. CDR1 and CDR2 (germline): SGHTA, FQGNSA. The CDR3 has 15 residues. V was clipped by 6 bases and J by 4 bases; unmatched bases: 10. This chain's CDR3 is CASRTGPSGKYEQYF. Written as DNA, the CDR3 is TGTGCCAGCAGAACCGGGCCTAGCGGGAAGTACGAGCAGTACTTC.

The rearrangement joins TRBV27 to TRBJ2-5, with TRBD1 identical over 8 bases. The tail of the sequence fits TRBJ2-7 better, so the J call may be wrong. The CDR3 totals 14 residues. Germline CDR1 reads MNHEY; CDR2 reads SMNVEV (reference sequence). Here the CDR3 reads CASSRDRNLPEQYF. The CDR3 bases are TGTGCCAGCAGTAGGGACAGGAACCTCCCCGAGCAGTACTTC.

CDR3: CASSLAAGQNEQYF. The DNA of the CDR3 is TGTGCCAGCAGTTTAGCGGCAGGGCAGAACGAGCAGTACTTC. This chain joins TRBV12-3 or TRBV12-4 and TRBJ2-7; a possible D gene is TRBD1 (5 bases). CDR3 length: 14 amino acids. V dropped 0 bases and J dropped 5 bases, with 11 bases sitting between them.

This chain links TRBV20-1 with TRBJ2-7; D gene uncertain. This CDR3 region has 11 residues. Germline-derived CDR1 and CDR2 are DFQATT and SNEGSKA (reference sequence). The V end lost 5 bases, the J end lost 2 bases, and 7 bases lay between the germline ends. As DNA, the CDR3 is TGCAGTGCTCCATCGGCCTACGAGCAGTACTTC. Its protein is CSAPSAYEQYF.

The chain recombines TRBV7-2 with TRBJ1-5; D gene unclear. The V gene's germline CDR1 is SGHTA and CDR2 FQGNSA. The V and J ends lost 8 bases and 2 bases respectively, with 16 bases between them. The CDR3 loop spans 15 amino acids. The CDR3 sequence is CASHIGSSGNQPQHF. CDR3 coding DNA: TGTGCCAGCCACATCGGGTCATCGGGCAATCAGCCCCAGCATTTT.

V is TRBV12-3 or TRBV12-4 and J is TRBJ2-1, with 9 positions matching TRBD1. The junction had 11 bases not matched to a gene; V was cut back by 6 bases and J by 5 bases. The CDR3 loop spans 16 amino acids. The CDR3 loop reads CASSPQGAVSNNEQFF. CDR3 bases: TGTGCCAGCAGCCCACAGGGGGCAGTTTCGAACAATGAGCAGTTCTTC.

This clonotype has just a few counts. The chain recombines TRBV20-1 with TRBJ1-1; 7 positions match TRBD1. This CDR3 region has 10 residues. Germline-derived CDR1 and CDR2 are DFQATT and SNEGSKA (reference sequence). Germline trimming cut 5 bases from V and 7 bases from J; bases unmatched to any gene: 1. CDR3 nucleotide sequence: TGCAGTGCTCGGGACAGTGAAGCTTTCTTT. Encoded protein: CSARDSEAFF.

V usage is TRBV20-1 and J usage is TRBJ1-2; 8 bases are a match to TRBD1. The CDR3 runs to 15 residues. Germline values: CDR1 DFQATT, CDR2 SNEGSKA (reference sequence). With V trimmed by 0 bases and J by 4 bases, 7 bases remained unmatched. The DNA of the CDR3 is TGCAGTGCTAGAGATTATCCCGGGACAGGCTATGGCTACACCTTC. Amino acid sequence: CSARDYPGTGYGYTF.

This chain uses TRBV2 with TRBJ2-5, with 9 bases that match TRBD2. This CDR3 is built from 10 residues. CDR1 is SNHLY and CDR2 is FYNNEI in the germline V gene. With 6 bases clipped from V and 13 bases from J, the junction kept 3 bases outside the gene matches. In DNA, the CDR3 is TGTGCCAGCAGGCTGACTAGCGGGTACTTC. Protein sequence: CASRLTSGYF.